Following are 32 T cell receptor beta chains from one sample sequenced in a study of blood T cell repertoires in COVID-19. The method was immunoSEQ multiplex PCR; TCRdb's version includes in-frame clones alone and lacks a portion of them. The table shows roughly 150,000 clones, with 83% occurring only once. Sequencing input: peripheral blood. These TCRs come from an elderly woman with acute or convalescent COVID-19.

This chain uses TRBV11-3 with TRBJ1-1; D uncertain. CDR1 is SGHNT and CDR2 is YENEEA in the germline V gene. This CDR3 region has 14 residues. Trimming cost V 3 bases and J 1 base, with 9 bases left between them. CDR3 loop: CASSLEGENTEAFF. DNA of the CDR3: TGTGCCAGCAGCTTGGAGGGCGAGAACACTGAAGCTTTCTTT.

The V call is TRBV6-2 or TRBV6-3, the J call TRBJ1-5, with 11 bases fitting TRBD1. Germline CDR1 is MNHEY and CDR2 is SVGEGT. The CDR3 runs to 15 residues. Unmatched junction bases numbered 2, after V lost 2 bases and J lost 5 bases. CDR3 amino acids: CASSYRTGGHQPQHF. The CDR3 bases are TGTGCCAGCAGTTACCGGACAGGGGGCCATCAGCCCCAGCATTTT.

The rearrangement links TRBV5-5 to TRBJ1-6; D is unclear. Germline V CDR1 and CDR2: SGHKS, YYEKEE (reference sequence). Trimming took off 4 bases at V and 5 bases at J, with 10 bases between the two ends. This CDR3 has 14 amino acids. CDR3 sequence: CASSLRGDNSPLHF. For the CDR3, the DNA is TGTGCCAGCAGCCTGCGGGGTGATAATTCACCCCTCCACTTT.

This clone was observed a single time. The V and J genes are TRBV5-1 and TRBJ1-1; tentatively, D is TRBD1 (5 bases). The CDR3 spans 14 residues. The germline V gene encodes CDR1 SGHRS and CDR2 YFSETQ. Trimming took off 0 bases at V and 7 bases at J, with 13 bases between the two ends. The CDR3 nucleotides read TGCGCCAGCAGCTTGGAATCAGGGTATGTTGAAGCTTTCTTT. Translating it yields CASSLESGYVEAFF. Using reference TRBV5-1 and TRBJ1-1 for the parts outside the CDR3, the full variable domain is KAGVTQTPRYLIKTRGQQVTLSCSPISGHRSVSWYQQTPGQGLQFLFEYFSETQRNKGNFPGRFSGRQFSNSRSEMNVSTLELGDSALYLCASSLESGYVEAFFGQGTRLTVV.

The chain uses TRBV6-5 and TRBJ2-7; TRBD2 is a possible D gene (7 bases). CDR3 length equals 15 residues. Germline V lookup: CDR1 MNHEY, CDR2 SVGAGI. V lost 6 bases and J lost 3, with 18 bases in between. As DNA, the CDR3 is TGTGCCAGCAGGGAGAGCGGGACACCGCTCTACGAGCAGTACTTC. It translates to CASRESGTPLYEQYF.

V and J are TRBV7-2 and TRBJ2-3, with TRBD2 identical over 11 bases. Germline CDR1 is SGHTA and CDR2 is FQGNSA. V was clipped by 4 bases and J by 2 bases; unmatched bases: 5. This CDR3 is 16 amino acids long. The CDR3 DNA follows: TGTGCCAGCAGCTCCCGGACTAGCGGGTACACAGATACGCAGTATTTT. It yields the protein CASSSRTSGYTDTQYF.

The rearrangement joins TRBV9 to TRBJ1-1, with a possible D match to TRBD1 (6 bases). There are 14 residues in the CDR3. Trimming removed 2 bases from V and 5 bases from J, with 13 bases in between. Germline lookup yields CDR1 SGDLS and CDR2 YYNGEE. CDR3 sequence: CASSVAGEGTEAFF. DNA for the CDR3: TGTGCCAGCAGCGTTGCAGGGGAGGGGACTGAAGCTTTCTTT.

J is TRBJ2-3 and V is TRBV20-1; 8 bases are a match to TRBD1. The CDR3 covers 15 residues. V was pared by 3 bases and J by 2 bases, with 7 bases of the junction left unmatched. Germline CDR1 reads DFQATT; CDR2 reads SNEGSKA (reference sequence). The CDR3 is CSASEDRENTDTQYF. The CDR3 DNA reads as TGCAGTGCTAGTGAGGACAGGGAGAACACAGATACGCAGTATTTT.

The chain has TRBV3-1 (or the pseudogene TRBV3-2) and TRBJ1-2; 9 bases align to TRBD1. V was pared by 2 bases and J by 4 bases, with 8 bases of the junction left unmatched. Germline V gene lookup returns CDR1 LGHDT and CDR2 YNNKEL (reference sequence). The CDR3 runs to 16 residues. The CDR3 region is CASSQSTQGAFYGYTF. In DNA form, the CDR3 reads TGTGCCAGCAGCCAATCAACACAGGGGGCTTTCTATGGCTACACCTTC.

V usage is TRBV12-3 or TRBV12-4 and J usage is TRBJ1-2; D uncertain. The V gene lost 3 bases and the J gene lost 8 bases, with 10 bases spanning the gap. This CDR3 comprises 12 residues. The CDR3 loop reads CASSFLGSGYTF. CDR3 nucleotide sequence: TGTGCCAGCAGTTTCCTGGGGAGCGGCTACACCTTC.

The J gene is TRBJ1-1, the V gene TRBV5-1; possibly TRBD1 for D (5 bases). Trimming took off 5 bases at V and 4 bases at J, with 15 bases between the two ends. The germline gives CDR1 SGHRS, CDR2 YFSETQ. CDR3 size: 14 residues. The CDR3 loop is CASRGVGGGTEAFF. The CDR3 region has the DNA TGCGCCAGCAGAGGGGTTGGGGGAGGCACTGAAGCTTTCTTT.

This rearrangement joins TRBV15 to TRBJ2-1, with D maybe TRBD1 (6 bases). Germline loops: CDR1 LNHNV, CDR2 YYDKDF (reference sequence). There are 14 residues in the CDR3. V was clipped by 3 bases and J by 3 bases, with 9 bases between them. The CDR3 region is CATSRRGSYNEQFF. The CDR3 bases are TGTGCCACCAGCAGGAGGGGGAGCTACAATGAGCAGTTCTTC.

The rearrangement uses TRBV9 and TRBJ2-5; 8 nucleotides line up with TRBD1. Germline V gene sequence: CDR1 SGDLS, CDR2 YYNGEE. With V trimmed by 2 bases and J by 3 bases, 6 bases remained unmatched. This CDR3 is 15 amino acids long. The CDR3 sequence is CASSVAGGLKETQYF. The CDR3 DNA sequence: TGTGCCAGCAGCGTCGCAGGGGGCCTGAAAGAGACCCAGTACTTC.

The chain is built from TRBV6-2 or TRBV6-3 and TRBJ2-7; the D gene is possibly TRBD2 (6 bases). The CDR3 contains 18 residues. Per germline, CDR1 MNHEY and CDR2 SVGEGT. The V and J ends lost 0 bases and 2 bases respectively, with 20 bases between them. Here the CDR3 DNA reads TGTGCCAGCAGTTACTCGAGGCCTCGCGGCGGGATCACCTACGAGCAGTACTTC. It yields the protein CASSYSRPRGGITYEQYF.

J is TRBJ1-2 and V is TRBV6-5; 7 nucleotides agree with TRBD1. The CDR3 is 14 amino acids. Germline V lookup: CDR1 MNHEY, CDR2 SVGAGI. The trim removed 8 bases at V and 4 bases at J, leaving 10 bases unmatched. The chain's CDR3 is CASQYRGPGYGYTF. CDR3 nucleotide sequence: TGTGCCAGCCAATATAGGGGGCCGGGCTATGGCTACACCTTC.

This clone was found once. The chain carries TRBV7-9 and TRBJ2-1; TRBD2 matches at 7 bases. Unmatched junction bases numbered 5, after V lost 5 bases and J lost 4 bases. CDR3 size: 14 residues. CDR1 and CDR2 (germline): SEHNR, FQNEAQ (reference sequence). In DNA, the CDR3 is TGTGCCAGCAGCCTTAGCGGGCCTTACAATGAGCAGTTCTTC. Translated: CASSLSGPYNEQFF.

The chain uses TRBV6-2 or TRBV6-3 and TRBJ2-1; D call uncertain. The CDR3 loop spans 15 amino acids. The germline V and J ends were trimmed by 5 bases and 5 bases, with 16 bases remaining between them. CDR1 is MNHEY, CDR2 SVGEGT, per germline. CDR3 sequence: CASSADLLGNNEQFF. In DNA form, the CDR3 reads TGTGCCAGCAGTGCCGACTTATTAGGCAACAATGAGCAGTTCTTC.

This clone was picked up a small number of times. This chain's CDR3 is CSARANSEQYF. The CDR3 bases are TGCAGTGCTAGGGCGAACAGCGAGCAGTACTTC. The V and J genes are TRBV20-1 and TRBJ2-7; D remains unclear. This CDR3 comprises 11 residues. Germline V gene sequence: CDR1 DFQATT, CDR2 SNEGSKA (reference sequence). Trimming removed 3 bases at V and 6 bases at J, with 9 bases between.

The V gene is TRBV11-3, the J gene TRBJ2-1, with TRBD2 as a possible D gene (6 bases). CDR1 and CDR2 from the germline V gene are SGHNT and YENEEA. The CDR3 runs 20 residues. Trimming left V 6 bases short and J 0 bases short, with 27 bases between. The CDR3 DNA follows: TGTGCCAGCAGTTTCGCCAGACTAGAGACGACGCAGAGCTCCTACAATGAGCAGTTCTTC. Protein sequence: CASSFARLETTQSSYNEQFF. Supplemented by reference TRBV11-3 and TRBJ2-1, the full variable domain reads EAGVVQSPRYKIIEKKQPVAFWCNPISGHNTLYWYLQNLGQGPELLIRYENEEAVDDSQLPKDRFSAERLKGVDSTLKIQPAELGDSAVYLCASSFARLETTQSSYNEQFFGPGTRLTVL.

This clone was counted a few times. The CDR3 bases are TGCAGCGTTCTCAGGGGGCGCCAAGAGACCCAGTACTTC. This sequence encodes CSVLRGRQETQYF. This chain connects TRBV29-1 to TRBJ2-5; 8 bases are shared with TRBD1. Trimming cost V 5 bases and J 1 base; bases outside gene matches: 3. Germline assignment: CDR1 SQVTM and CDR2 ANQGSEA. The CDR3 extends over 13 amino acids.

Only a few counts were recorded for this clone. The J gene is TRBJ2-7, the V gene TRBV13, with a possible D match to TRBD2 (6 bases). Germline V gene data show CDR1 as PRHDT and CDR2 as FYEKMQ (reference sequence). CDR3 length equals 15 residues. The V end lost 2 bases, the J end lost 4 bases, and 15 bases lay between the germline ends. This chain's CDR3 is CASSLLGTPSYEQYF. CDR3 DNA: TGTGCCAGCAGCTTACTTGGGACTCCTAGTTACGAGCAGTACTTC.

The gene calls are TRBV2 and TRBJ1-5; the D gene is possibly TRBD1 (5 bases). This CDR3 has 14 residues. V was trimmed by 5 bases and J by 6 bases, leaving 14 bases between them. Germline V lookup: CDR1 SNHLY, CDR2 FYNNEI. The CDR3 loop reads CASSHPGLSQPQHF. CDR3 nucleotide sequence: TGTGCCAGCAGTCATCCGGGACTGAGTCAGCCCCAGCATTTT.

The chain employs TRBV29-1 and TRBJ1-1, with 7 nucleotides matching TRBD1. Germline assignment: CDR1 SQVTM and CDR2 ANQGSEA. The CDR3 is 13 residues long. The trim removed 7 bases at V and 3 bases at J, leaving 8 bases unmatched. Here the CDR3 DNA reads TGCAGCGGCCAACAGGGGATATACACTGAAGCTTTCTTT. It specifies CSGQQGIYTEAFF.

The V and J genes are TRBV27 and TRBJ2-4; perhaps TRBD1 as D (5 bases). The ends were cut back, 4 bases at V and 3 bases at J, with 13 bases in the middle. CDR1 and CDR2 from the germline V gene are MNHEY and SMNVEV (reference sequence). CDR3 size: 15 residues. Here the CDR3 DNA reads TGTGCCAGCAGTTCGCAGGGCATGGACAAAAACATTCAGTACTTC. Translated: CASSSQGMDKNIQYF.

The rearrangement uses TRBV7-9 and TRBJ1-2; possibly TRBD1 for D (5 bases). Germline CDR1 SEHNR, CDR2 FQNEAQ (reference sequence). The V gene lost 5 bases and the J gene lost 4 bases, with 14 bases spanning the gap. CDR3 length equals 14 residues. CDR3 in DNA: TGTGCCAGCAGCCCCGCAGGGTTCGGCTATGGCTACACCTTC. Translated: CASSPAGFGYGYTF.

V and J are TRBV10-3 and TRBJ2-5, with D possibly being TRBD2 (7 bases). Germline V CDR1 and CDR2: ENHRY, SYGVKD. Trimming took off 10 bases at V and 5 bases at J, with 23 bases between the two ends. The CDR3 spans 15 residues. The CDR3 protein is CATRGGAGGGETQYF. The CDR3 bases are TGTGCCACCCGTGGGGGGGCCGGGGGTGGCGAGACCCAGTACTTC.

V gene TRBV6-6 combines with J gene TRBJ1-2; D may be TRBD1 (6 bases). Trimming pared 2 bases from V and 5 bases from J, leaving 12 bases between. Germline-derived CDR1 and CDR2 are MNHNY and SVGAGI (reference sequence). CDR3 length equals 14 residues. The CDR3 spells CASSYHTGNYGYTF. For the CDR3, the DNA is TGTGCCAGCAGTTACCATACAGGGAATTATGGCTACACCTTC.

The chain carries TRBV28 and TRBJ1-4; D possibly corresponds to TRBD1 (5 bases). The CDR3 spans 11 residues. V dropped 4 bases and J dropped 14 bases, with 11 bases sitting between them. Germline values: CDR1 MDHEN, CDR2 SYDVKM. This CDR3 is CASSSAGRLFF. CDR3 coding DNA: TGTGCCAGCAGTTCGGCAGGGCGGCTGTTTTTT.

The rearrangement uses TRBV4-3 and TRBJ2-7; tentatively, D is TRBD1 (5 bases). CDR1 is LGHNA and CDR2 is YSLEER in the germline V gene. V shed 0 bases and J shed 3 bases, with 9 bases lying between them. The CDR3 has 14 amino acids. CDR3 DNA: TGCGCCAGCAGCCAAGAGGCAGGGCTCTACGAGCAGTACTTC. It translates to CASSQEAGLYEQYF.

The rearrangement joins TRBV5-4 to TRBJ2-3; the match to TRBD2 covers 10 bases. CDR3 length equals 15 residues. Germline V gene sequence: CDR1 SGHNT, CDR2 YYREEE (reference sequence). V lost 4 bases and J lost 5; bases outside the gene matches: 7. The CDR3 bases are TGTGCCAGCAGCAGGATAGCGGGAGGCAAAGATACGCAGTATTTT. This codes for CASSRIAGGKDTQYF.

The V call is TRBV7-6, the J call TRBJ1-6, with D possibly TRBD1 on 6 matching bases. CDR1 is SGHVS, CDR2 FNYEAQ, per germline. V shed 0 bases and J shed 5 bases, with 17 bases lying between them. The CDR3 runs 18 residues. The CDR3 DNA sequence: TGTGCCAGCAGCTTAGCCCCTCAATCCAGGGGAAATAATTCACCCCTCCACTTT. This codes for CASSLAPQSRGNNSPLHF.

CDR3: CSGRNRGTYEAFF. Written as DNA, the CDR3 is TGCAGCGGCAGAAACAGGGGGACGTACGAAGCTTTCTTT. The chain has TRBV29-1 and TRBJ1-1; 8 bases fit TRBD1. Germline CDR1 is SQVTM and CDR2 is ANQGSEA. The V gene end was trimmed by 7 bases and the J gene end by 8 bases; junction bases not matched to a gene: 12. The CDR3 has 13 residues.